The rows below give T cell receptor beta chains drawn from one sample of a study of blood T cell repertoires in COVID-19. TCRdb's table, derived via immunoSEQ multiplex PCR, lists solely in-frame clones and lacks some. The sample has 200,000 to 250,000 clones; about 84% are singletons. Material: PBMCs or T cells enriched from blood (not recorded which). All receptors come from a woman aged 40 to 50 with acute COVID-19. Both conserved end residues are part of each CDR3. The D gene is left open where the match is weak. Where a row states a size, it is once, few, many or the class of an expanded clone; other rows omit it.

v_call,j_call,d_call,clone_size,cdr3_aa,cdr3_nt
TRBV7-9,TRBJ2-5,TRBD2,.,CASSPGTSGPQETQYF,TGTGCCAGCAGCCCCGGGACTAGCGGCCCTCAAGAGACCCAGTACTTC
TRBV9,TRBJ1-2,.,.,CASSETVNYGYTF,TGTGCCAGCAGCGAGACAGTGAACTATGGCTACACCTTC
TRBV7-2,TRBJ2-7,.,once,CASSLGPTAYEQYF,TGTGCCAGCAGTCTGGGGCCGACGGCCTACGAGCAGTACTTC
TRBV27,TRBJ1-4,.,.,CASSFTVNEKLFF,TGTGCCAGCAGTTTCACGGTGAATGAAAAACTGTTTTTT
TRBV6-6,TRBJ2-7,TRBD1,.,CASNGRQGAAHEQYF,TGTGCCAGCAACGGACGACAGGGGGCGGCCCACGAGCAGTACTTC
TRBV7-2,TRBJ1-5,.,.,CASSLVRNRDYQPQHF,TGTGCCAGCAGCTTAGTGAGGAACAGGGATTATCAGCCCCAGCATTTT
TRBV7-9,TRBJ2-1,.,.,CASSSAGLNNEQFF,TGTGCCAGCAGCTCGGCTGGGCTGAACAATGAGCAGTTCTTC
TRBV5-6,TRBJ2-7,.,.,CASTIGTRPYEQYF,TGTGCCAGCACGATCGGGACACGTCCCTACGAGCAGTACTTC
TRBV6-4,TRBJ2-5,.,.,CASSDPTTPYQETQYF,TGTGCCAGCAGTGACCCCACTACCCCTTACCAAGAGACCCAGTACTTC
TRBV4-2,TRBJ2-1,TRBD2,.,CASSLPRTSGFYNEQFF,TGTGCCAGCAGCCTCCCTCGGACTAGCGGCTTCTACAATGAGCAGTTCTTC
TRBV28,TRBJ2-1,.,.,CASRGGGTYNEQFF,TGTGCCAGCCGGGGAGGCGGGACCTACAATGAGCAGTTCTTC
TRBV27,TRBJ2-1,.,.,CASSLQAISSYNEQFF,TGTGCCAGCAGTTTGCAGGCCATAAGCTCCTACAATGAGCAGTTCTTC
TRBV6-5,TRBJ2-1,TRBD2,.,CASRIQTGGYEQFF,TGTGCCAGCAGGATACAGACGGGGGGGTATGAGCAGTTCTTC
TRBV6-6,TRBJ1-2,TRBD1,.,CASSWDREGYGYTF,TGTGCCAGCAGTTGGGACAGGGAAGGCTATGGCTACACCTTC
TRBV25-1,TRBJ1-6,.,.,CASSERRYNSPLHF,TGTGCCAGCAGTGAGAGGAGGTATAATTCACCCCTCCACTTT
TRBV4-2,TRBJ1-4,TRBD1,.,CASSQDLVGRGSTNEKLFF,TGTGCCAGCAGCCAAGATCTCGTCGGCAGGGGGTCAACTAATGAAAAACTGTTTTTT
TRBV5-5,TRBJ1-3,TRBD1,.,CASSPQGIAGNTIYF,TGTGCCAGCAGCCCACAGGGGATCGCTGGAAACACCATATATTTT
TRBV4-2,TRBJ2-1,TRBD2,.,CASSQDIGTSGNEQFF,TGTGCCAGCAGCCAAGATATTGGGACTAGCGGAAATGAGCAGTTCTTC
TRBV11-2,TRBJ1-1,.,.,CASSLAGGAAEAFF,TGTGCCAGCAGCTTAGCTGGAGGGGCAGCTGAAGCTTTCTTT
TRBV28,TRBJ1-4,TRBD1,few,CASSFAGGSIGEKLFF,TGTGCCAGCAGTTTCGCAGGGGGCTCGATAGGTGAAAAACTGTTTTTT
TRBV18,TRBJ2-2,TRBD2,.,CASSPTSGGLTGELFF,TGTGCCAGCTCCCCTACTAGCGGGGGGCTCACCGGGGAGCTGTTTTTT
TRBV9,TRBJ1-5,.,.,CASSVSGQENQPQHF,TGTGCCAGCAGCGTAAGCGGGCAGGAAAATCAGCCCCAGCATTTT
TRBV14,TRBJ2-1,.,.,CASSQEERWNEQFF,TGTGCCAGCAGCCAAGAGGAGCGTTGGAATGAGCAGTTCTTC
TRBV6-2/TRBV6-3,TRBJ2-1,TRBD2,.,CASSRRTSGTSYNEQFF,TGTGCCAGCAGTCGCCGAACTAGCGGGACTTCCTACAATGAGCAGTTCTTC
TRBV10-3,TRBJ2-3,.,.,CAISEAGLDTQYF,TGTGCCATCAGTGAGGCCGGGTTAGATACGCAGTATTTT
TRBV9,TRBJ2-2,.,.,CASSVYQGPAGELFF,TGTGCCAGCAGCGTATATCAGGGGCCGGCCGGGGAGCTGTTTTTT
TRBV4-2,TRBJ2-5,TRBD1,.,CASSLNPTGEETQYF,TGTGCCAGCAGCCTTAACCCGACAGGGGAAGAGACCCAGTACTTC
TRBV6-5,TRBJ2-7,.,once,CASSYGERYEQYF,TGTGCCAGCAGTTACGGGGAGCGCTACGAGCAGTACTTC
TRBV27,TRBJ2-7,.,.,CASSLFVAGAAYEQYF,TGTGCCAGCAGTTTATTTGTCGCGGGGGCCGCCTACGAGCAGTACTTC
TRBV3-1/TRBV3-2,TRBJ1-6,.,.,CASSQELAGNNSPLHF,TGTGCCAGCAGCCAAGAGTTGGCGGGTAACAATTCACCCCTCCACTTT
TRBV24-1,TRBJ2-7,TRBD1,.,CATSDWTGFSYEQYF,TGTGCCACCAGTGATTGGACAGGTTTCTCCTACGAGCAGTACTTC
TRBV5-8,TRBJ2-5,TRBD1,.,CASSRQGWATQYF,TGTGCCAGCAGTCGACAGGGCTGGGCGACCCAGTACTTC
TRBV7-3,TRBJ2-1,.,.,CASSPLAVSYNEQFF,TGTGCCAGCAGCCCCTTGGCGGTCTCCTACAATGAGCAGTTCTTC
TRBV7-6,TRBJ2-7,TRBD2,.,CASSFLAGNDEQYF,TGTGCCAGCAGCTTTCTAGCGGGAAACGACGAGCAGTACTTC
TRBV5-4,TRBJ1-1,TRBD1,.,CASSPRTGGRFGNTEAFF,TGTGCCAGCAGCCCGCGGACAGGGGGCAGGTTCGGGAACACTGAAGCTTTCTTT
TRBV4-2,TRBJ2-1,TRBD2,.,CASSQPNPGTSGRGEQFF,TGTGCCAGCAGCCAACCCAATCCGGGGACTAGCGGGAGGGGGGAGCAGTTCTTC
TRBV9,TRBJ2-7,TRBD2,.,CASSVAVGEGYEQYF,TGTGCCAGCAGCGTAGCGGTAGGGGAGGGCTACGAGCAGTACTTC
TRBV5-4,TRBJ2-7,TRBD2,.,CASSLRGRYEQYF,TGTGCCAGCAGCTTACGCGGGAGGTACGAGCAGTACTTC
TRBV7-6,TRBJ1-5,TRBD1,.,CASSLGTGVQSNQPQHF,TGTGCCAGCAGCTTAGGGACAGGGGTACAGTCCAATCAGCCCCAGCATTTT
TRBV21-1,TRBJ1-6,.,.,CASSKGNLQGANSPLHF,TGTGCCAGCAGCAAAGGGAATTTACAGGGAGCAAATTCACCCCTCCACTTT